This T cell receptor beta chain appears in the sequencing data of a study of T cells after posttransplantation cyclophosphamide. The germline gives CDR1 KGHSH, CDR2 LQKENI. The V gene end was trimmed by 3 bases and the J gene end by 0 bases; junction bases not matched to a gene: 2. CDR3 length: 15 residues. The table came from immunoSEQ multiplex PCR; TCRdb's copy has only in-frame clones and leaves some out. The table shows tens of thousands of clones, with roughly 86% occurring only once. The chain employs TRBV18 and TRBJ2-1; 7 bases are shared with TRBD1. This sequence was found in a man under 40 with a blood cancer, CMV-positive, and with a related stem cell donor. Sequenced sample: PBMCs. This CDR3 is CASSPRQGSYNEQFF. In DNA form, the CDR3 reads TGTGCCAGCTCACCTCGACAGGGCTCCTACAATGAGCAGTTCTTC. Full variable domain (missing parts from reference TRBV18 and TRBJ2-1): NAGVMQNPRHLVRRRGQEARLRCSPMKGHSHVYWYRQLPEEGLKFMVYLQKENIIDESGMPKERFSAEFPKEGPSILRIQQVVRGDSAAYFCASSPRQGSYNEQFFGPGTRLTVL.